This entry features one T cell receptor beta chain sequence. What it recognizes is unknown. Each donor's blood draw was ten milliliters of peripheral blood. Per-sample PBMC isolation yielded at least 6.5 million cells. A second PCR of roughly 7 to 11 cycles used a sample-barcoded 5' primer and a J-beta primer mix. Carrying 12 random nucleotides, a template-switch adaptor labeled each individual cDNA molecule. TCRdb used MiXCR to reprocess the 5' RACE reads, holding one entry per CDR3 protein. This table has some 1.4 million distinct CDR3 sequences, 42% appearing once. This sample was included in a study of blood T cells in healthy people across ages. Findings of the study overall: As naive T cell percentage varied, TCR beta diversity correlated strongly with it.

The V gene's germline CDR1 is MNHEY and CDR2 SVGAGI. This CDR3 has 13 residues. Trimming removed 2 bases from V and 10 bases from J; junction bases left unmatched: 6. The chain employs TRBV6-5 and TRBJ1-2; 8 nucleotides align to TRBD1. Sequencing input: blood. The sequence was obtained from a woman aged 18 to 35 in good health. The CDR3: CASSYPSGGDYTF. DNA of the CDR3: TGTGCCAGCAGTTACCCGTCAGGGGGCGACTACACCTTC.